These 13 T cell receptor beta chains originate from one sample sequenced in a study of T cell repertoires in cytomegalovirus infection. TCRdb itself ran the reads through MiXCR, one entry per CDR3 protein. The table records 560,000 or so distinct CDR3 sequences, about 15% of them present only once. Sequencing used CD8+ T cells from PBMCs. The receptor source for this set is a human donor in good health (CMV status not recorded). Some clones in this sample may be carry-over from other donors' samples.

The chain couples TRBV11-2 to TRBJ1-5; no clear D. The CDR3 has 14 residues. Germline V gives CDR1 SGHAT, CDR2 FQNNGV. V shed 2 bases and J shed 1 base, with 6 bases lying between them. CDR3 bases: TGTGCCAGCAGCTTAATGGAGAGCAATCAGCCCCAGCATTTT. It specifies CASSLMESNQPQHF. The full variable domain, rest sourced from reference TRBV11-2 and TRBJ1-5, is EAGVAQSPRYKIIEKRQSVAFWCNPISGHATLYWYQQILGQGPKLLIQFQNNGVVDDSQLPKDRFSAERLKGVDSTLKIQPAKLEDSAVYLCASSLMESNQPQHFGDGTRLSIL.

The chain is built from TRBV20-1 and TRBJ2-1, with a possible D match to TRBD1 (5 bases). The CDR3 loop spans 14 amino acids. Germline V gives CDR1 DFQATT, CDR2 SNEGSKA (reference sequence). V lost 0 bases, J lost 5 bases, and 11 bases lay in between. The CDR3 sequence is CSARDMAGNNEQFF. CDR3 DNA sequence: TGCAGTGCTAGAGACATGGCAGGGAACAATGAGCAGTTCTTC.

V gene TRBV9 combines with J gene TRBJ2-7; 8 nucleotides align to TRBD2. From germline, CDR1 is SGDLS and CDR2 YYNGEE. With 1 base clipped from V and 4 bases from J, the junction kept 4 bases outside the gene matches. The CDR3 is 14 amino acids. CDR3 coding DNA: TGTGCCAGCAGCGTATCATCGGGAGGGTACGAGCAGTACTTC. This translates into CASSVSSGGYEQYF.

This clonotype was seen many times. V gene TRBV7-9 combines with J gene TRBJ1-2, with D unclear. Germline CDR1 reads SEHNR; CDR2 reads FQNEAQ (reference sequence). The CDR3 totals 14 residues. The V and J ends lost 2 bases and 4 bases respectively, with 11 bases between them. CDR3: CASSLSSPTYGYTF. CDR3 in DNA: TGTGCCAGCAGCTTATCTTCCCCAACCTATGGCTACACCTTC.

This clonotype was detected ten times or more. This chain connects TRBV11-2 to TRBJ2-3; 9 positions match TRBD2. The CDR3 contains 17 residues. Germline V gene sequence: CDR1 SGHAT, CDR2 FQNNGV. The V segment lost 0 bases and the J segment 3 bases; nucleotides outside the gene matches: 7. This chain's CDR3 is CASSLDSLAGLTDTQYF. The CDR3 DNA reads TGTGCCAGCAGCTTAGATTCCCTAGCGGGACTTACAGATACGCAGTATTTT.

Worth noting for this clonotype: The DNA is left out, because the CDR3 cannot be placed on it with certainty; the CDR3 is given as TCRdb lists it. V is TRBV20-1 and J is TRBJ1-4. The CDR3 sequence runs 17 residues, both termini included. Germline-derived CDR1 and CDR2 are DFQATT and SNEGSKA (reference sequence). The CDR3 is CSARDWGRGTAGEILCF.

For the CDR3, the DNA is TGTGCCAGCAGTTTTACGGTATACGAGCAGTACTTC. It is translated as CASSFTVYEQYF. The chain couples TRBV12-3 or TRBV12-4 to TRBJ2-7, with D uncertain. The CDR3 has 12 residues. Between the trimmed V and J ends, which lost 3 bases and 4 bases, there was a span of 7 bases.

This clonotype showed up many times. The J gene is TRBJ2-3, the V gene TRBV7-9, with D uncertain. Trimming took 1 base from V and 2 from J, leaving 16 bases between them. CDR3 length: 17 residues. CDR1 and CDR2 from the germline V gene are SEHNR and FQNEAQ (reference sequence). This CDR3 reads CASSLGDSPHFTDTQYF. CDR3 coding DNA: TGTGCCAGCAGCTTAGGTGATAGCCCCCACTTCACAGATACGCAGTATTTT.

The chain has TRBV28 and TRBJ2-1; possible D gene TRBD1, 7 bases. There are 14 residues in the CDR3. CDR1 and CDR2 (germline): MDHEN, SYDVKM. V lost 8 bases, J lost 8 bases, and 19 bases lay in between. The CDR3 here is CASRPPDRRDEQFF. CDR3 coding DNA: TGTGCCAGCCGCCCCCCGGACAGGAGGGATGAGCAGTTCTTC. Filled out from reference TRBV28 and TRBJ2-1, the complete variable domain reads DVKVTQSSRYLVKRTGEKVFLECVQDMDHENMFWYRQDPGLGLRLIYFSYDVKMKEKGDIPEGYSVSREKKERFSLILESASTNQTSMYLCASRPPDRRDEQFFGPGTRLTVL.

This clonotype was seen only a few times. J is TRBJ2-1 and V is TRBV10-2; 7 bases are a match to TRBD2. After removal of 10 bases from V and 0 bases from J, the junction contained 9 bases not matched to a gene. The germline V gene has CDR1 WSHSY and CDR2 SAAADI. The CDR3 length is 15 residues. CDR3 amino acids: CAISTGGSSYNEQFF. Written as DNA, the CDR3 is TGCGCCATATCGACCGGGGGGAGCTCCTACAATGAGCAGTTCTTC.

This clonotype was counted at least ten times. In nucleotides, the CDR3 is TGTGCCAGCAGCTTGGGGGGGGTTGTGAGAACTGAAGCTTTCTTT. Protein sequence: CASSLGGVVRTEAFF. The V call is TRBV7-3, the J call TRBJ1-1; possibly TRBD1 for D (5 bases). The germline V gene has CDR1 SGHTA and CDR2 FQGTGA. V was clipped by 3 bases and J by 5 bases, with 16 bases between them. This CDR3 is 15 amino acids long.

This clonotype has more than one count but fewer than ten. The chain couples TRBV6-2 or TRBV6-3 to TRBJ2-5; 10 nucleotides match TRBD2. Per the germline V gene, CDR1 is MNHEY and CDR2 is SVGEGT. The CDR3 covers 15 residues. The V gene end was trimmed by 4 bases and the J gene end by 5 bases; junction bases not matched to a gene: 7. The CDR3: CASSSSGGTEETQYF. The CDR3 region has the DNA TGTGCCAGCAGTTCTAGCGGGGGTACAGAGGAGACCCAGTACTTC.

This clonotype was counted ten times or more. The chain employs TRBV15 and TRBJ2-3; 14 bases line up with TRBD2. From germline, CDR1 is LNHNV and CDR2 YYDKDF (reference sequence). This CDR3 contains 16 residues. The ends lost 1 base at V and 6 bases at J; junction bases unmatched: 3. The CDR3 DNA reads TGTGCCACCAGCAGAGCCGGGACTAGCGGGAGTGATACGCAGTATTTT. Its translation is CATSRAGTSGSDTQYF.